Presented here are 12 T cell receptor beta chains from one specimen sequenced in a study of read filtering for tumor transcriptome and immune sequencing. Molecular barcoded adaptors covering alpha/delta and beta/gamma chains were used on 400 to 450 ng RNA. TCRdb analysed the reads with MiXCR anew, one entry per CDR3 protein. Altogether around 65,000 distinct CDR3 sequences are present, approximately 18% being singletons, with the ten largest covering under 13%. Input material: a population of CD138-negative cells sorted from bone marrow. The receptor source for this set is a donor at least 40 years old with multiple myeloma.

The gene calls are TRBV3-1 and TRBJ2-2, with TRBD2 identical over 8 bases. CDR1 is LGHDT, CDR2 YNNKEL, per germline (reference sequence). The CDR3 totals 16 residues. The CDR3 sequence: CVCSRGTSGNTGELFF. The CDR3 nucleotides read TGTGTCTGCAGCCGGGGAACTAGCGGGAACACCGGGGAGCTGTTTTTT.

This clonotype was detected ten times or more. The chain joins TRBV10-3 to TRBJ2-2; tentatively, D is TRBD1 (6 bases). From germline, CDR1 is ENHRY and CDR2 SYGVKD. V was cut by 6 bases and J by 5 bases, with 13 bases left in between. This CDR3 is built from 14 residues. This CDR3 is CAIRFSGETGELFF. CDR3 coding DNA: TGTGCCATCAGATTTTCAGGGGAAACCGGGGAGCTGTTTTTT.

This clonotype was seen many times. The chain is built from TRBV20-1 and TRBJ2-7, with 9 nucleotides matching TRBD1. The germline V gene has CDR1 DFQATT and CDR2 SNEGSKA (reference sequence). The CDR3 loop spans 12 amino acids. J lost 3 bases, V lost 6 bases, and 3 bases had no gene match. The CDR3 nucleotides are TGCAGTGCACAGGGGGCGAGCTACGAGCAGTACTTC. This gives the protein CSAQGASYEQYF.

Many counts were recorded for this clonotype. V gene TRBV20-1 combines with J gene TRBJ1-3; D remains ambiguous. Germline CDR1 and CDR2: DFQATT and SNEGSKA (reference sequence). The V and J ends lost 0 bases and 0 bases respectively, with 12 bases between them. The CDR3 is 16 amino acids. CDR3: CSARDRAGPSGNTIYF. CDR3 DNA: TGCAGTGCTAGAGATAGGGCAGGACCCTCTGGAAACACCATATATTTT.

V gene TRBV7-9 combines with J gene TRBJ2-2, with D uncertain. The V gene lost 5 bases and the J gene lost 6 bases, with 10 bases spanning the gap. This CDR3 region has 13 residues. The germline V gene has CDR1 SEHNR and CDR2 FQNEAQ (reference sequence). CDR3 amino acids: CASSPPAAGELFF. The CDR3 DNA follows: TGTGCCAGCAGCCCGCCAGCAGCCGGGGAGCTGTTTTTT.

This clonotype was detected many times. J is TRBJ2-5 and V is TRBV7-9; D tentatively reads TRBD1 or TRBD2 (5 bases each). Trimming left V 6 bases short and J 0 bases short, with 11 bases between. The CDR3 is made up of 14 amino acids. Germline-derived CDR1 and CDR2 are SEHNR and FQNEAQ (reference sequence). For the CDR3, the DNA is TGTGCCAGCAGAGGGGACGGATACCAAGAGACCCAGTACTTC. Translated: CASRGDGYQETQYF.

This clonotype was seen repeatedly, ten times or more. The CDR3 loop reads CASSGGLGSNYGYTF. The CDR3 nucleotides are TGTGCCAGCAGTGGTGGACTGGGTTCTAACTATGGCTACACCTTC. The chain links TRBV6-1 to TRBJ1-2; D call uncertain. The V and J ends lost 4 bases and 0 bases respectively, with 12 bases between them. The CDR3 runs 15 residues. Per germline, CDR1 MNHNS and CDR2 SASEGT.

This clonotype was counted ten times or more. This chain connects TRBV20-1 to TRBJ2-3; TRBD1 agrees at 7 bases. The germline V gene encodes CDR1 DFQATT and CDR2 SNEGSKA (reference sequence). This CDR3 contains 14 residues. Germline trimming cut 4 bases from V and 1 base from J; bases unmatched to any gene: 5. CDR3 nucleotides: TGCAGTGCTACCCGGGACAGTCGCACAGATACGCAGTATTTT. Encoded protein: CSATRDSRTDTQYF.

In this sample, this clonotype turned up many times. V gene TRBV20-1 combines with J gene TRBJ2-5, with 8 positions matching TRBD2. There are 17 residues in the CDR3. Trimming at V came to 0 bases and at J to 4 bases, leaving 13 bases not matched to a gene. Germline loops: CDR1 DFQATT, CDR2 SNEGSKA (reference sequence). CDR3 coding DNA: TGCAGTGCTAGAGATCCCGCCACCGGGACTAGATCAGAGACCCAGTACTTC. Translation: CSARDPATGTRSETQYF.

This clonotype was seen at least ten times. The V call is TRBV6-4, the J call TRBJ1-1; D not resolved. V lost 0 bases and J lost 2, with 10 bases in between. The CDR3 totals 15 residues. The V gene's germline CDR1 is MRHNA and CDR2 SNTAGT. The CDR3 DNA sequence: TGTGCCAGCAGTGACTCGACGACGGGAAACACTGAAGCTTTCTTT. It specifies CASSDSTTGNTEAFF.

This clonotype was seen many times. V and J are TRBV7-2 and TRBJ2-7; TRBD2 matches 7 bases. Germline values: CDR1 SGHTA, CDR2 FQGNSA. J gave up 6 bases and V 5 bases, and 16 bases lay outside the gene matches. This CDR3 is built from 16 residues. The CDR3 nucleotides read TGTGCCAGCAGCCCGGGTCTCGGGGGAGGGCCGGTCGAGCAGTACTTC. It specifies CASSPGLGGGPVEQYF.

Details on this clonotype: One end of the junction does not line up with germline, which may come from a read error. This chain links TRBV11-2 with TRBJ2-7; D might be TRBD1 (5 bases). This CDR3 has 15 residues. Germline loops: CDR1 SGHAT, CDR2 FQNNGV. CDR3 region: CASSLDLPRDDEQHF. The CDR3 region has the DNA TGTGCCAGCAGCTTAGATTTGCCCAGGGATGACGAGCAGCACTTC. The variable domain in full, with the rest retrieved from reference TRBV11-2 and TRBJ2-7, is EAGVAQSPRYKIIEKRQSVAFWCNPISGHATLYWYQQILGQGPKLLIQFQNNGVVDDSQLPKDRFSAERLKGVDSTLKIQPAKLEDSAVYLCASSLDLPRDDEQHFGPGTRLTVT.